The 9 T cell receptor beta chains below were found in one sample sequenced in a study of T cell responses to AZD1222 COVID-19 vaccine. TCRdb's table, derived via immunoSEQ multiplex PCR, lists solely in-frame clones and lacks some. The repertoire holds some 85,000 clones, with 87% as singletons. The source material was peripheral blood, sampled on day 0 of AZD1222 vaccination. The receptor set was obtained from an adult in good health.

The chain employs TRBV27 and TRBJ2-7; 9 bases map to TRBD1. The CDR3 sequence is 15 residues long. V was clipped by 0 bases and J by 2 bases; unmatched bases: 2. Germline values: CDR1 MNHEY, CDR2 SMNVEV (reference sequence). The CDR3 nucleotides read TGTGCCAGCAGTTTATCCAGGACAGGGGCCTACGAGCAGTACTTC. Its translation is CASSLSRTGAYEQYF.

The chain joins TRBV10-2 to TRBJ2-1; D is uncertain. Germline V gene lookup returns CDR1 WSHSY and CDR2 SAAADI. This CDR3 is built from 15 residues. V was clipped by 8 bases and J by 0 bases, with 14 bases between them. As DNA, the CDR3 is TGCGCCAGCGGGATGCCGACGGTCTCCTACAATGAGCAGTTCTTC. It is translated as CASGMPTVSYNEQFF.

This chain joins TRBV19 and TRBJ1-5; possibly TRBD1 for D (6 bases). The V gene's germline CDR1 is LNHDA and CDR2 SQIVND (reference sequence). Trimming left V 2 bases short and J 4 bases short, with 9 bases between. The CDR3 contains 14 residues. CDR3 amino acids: CASSIRQGNQPQHF. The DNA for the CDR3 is TGTGCCAGTAGTATACGTCAGGGGAATCAGCCCCAGCATTTT. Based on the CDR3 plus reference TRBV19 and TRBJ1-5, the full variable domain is DGGITQSPKYLFRKEGQNVTLSCEQNLNHDAMYWYRQDPGQGLRLIYYSQIVNDFQKGDIAEGYSVSREKKESFPLTVTSAQKNPTAFYLCASSIRQGNQPQHFGDGTRLSIL.

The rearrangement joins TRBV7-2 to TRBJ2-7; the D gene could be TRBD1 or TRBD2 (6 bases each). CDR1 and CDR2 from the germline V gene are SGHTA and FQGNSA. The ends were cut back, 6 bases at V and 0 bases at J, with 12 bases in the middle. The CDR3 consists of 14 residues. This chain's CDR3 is CASRPGGSSYEQYF. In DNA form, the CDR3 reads TGTGCCAGCAGACCCGGGGGCTCCTCCTACGAGCAGTACTTC.

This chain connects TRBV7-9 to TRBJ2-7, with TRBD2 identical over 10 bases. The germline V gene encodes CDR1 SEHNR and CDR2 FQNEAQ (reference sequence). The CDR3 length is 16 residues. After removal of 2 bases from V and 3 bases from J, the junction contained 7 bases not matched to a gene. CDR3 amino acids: CASSLRAASGGYEQYF. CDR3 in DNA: TGTGCCAGCAGCTTAAGGGCGGCTAGCGGGGGCTACGAGCAGTACTTC.

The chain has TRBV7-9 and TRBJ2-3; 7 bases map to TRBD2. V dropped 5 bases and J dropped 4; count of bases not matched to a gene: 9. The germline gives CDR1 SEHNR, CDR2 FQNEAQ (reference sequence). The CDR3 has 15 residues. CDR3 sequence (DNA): TGTGCCAGCAGCCCCGGGGCGGGAGCTCCAGATACGCAGTATTTT. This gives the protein CASSPGAGAPDTQYF.

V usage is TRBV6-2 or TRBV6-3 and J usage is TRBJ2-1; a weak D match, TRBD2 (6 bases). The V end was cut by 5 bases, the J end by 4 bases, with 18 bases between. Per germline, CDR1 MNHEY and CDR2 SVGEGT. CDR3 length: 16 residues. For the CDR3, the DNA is TGTGCCAGCAGTCTTAGTTCGGGAGTGTCATACAATGAGCAGTTCTTC. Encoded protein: CASSLSSGVSYNEQFF.

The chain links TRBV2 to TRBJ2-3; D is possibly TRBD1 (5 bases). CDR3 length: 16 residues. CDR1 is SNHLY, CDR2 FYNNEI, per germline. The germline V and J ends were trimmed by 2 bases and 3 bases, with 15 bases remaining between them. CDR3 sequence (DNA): TGTGCCAGCAGTGAACGTTCAGGGATCGGGACAGATACGCAGTATTTT. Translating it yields CASSERSGIGTDTQYF.

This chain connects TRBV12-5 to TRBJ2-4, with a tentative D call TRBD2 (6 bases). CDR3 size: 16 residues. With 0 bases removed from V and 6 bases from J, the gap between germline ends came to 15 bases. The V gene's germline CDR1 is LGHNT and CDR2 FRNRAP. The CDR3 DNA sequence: TGTGCTAGTGGTTTGGTATGGGGGAGGTCGGGAAACATTCAGTACTTC. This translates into CASGLVWGRSGNIQYF.